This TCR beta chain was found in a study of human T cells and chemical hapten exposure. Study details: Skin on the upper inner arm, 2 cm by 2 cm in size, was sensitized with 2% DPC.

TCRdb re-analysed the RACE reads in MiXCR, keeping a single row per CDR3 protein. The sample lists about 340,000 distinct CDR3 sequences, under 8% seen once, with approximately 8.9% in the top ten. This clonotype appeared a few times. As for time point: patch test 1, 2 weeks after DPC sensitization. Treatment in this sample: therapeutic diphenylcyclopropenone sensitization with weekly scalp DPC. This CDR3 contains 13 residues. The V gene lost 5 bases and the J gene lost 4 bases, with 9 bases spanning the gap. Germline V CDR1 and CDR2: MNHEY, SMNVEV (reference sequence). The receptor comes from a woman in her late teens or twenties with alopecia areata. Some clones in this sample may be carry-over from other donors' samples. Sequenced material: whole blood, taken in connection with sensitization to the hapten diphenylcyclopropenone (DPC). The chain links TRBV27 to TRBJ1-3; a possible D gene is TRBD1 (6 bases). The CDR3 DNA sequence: TGTGCCAGCAGTGTCAGGGGAGGAAACACCATATATTTT. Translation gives CASSVRGGNTIYF.